This record covers a single T cell receptor beta chain. Its antigen is currently unknown. The data were produced by immunoSEQ multiplex PCR, yet TCRdb's version contains in-frame clones alone and is incomplete. The table lists around 120,000 clones, about 90% of them singletons, with 0.8% to 1.1% in the top ten. This record comes from a study of T cell responses to AZD1222 COVID-19 vaccine. Overall study context: Pooling covered second doses at about 4 or about 12 weeks.

V shed 4 bases and J shed 3 bases, with 15 bases lying between them. The germline gives CDR1 SEHNR, CDR2 FQNEAQ (reference sequence). The CDR3 sequence is 15 residues long. General study points: Spike was spanned by vaccine-associated CD4 TCRs, which were dominant at 160-218 and 743-854. At study baseline, merely six AZD1222 recipients were seropositive. Variant regions that are unmutated are reportedly the target of nearly half of spike-specific TCRs.

This sequence originates from an adult in good health. Sequenced here: peripheral blood, sampled on day 0 of AZD1222 vaccination. The chain joins TRBV7-9 to TRBJ1-1; TRBD1 is a possible D gene (6 bases). The CDR3 protein is CASSYSDRPYTEAFF. CDR3 coding DNA: TGTGCCAGCAGCTACAGCGACAGGCCCTACACTGAAGCTTTCTTT.